The 5 T cell receptor beta chains below all came from one sample that was sequenced in a study of regulatory T cells in long-lasting Graves disease. Researchers made TCR beta libraries by using iRepertoire HTBI primers and running Arm-PCR on CDR3 regions. Each CDR3 protein is one row after TCRdb ran MiXCR on the multiplex PCR reads. The profile shows some 420,000 distinct CDR3 sequences, around a fifth of them singletons. The time point is: persistent/refractory GD, antithyroid drugs over 5 years with positive TRAb. RNA extracted from PBMCs served as the sequencing template. The material sequenced was peripheral blood mononuclear cells (PBMCs), taken when the disease was refractory, from a patient treated with antithyroid drugs. The receptor set was obtained from a female donor with Graves disease.

The chain links TRBV6-1 to TRBJ2-3, with 8 bases fitting TRBD2. Looked up from germline, CDR1 is MNHNS and CDR2 is SASEGT. Losses at the gene ends were 2 bases for V and 2 bases for J; bases not matched to a gene: 6. The CDR3 consists of 16 residues. CDR3 in amino acids: CASSEFAGRATDTQYF. The CDR3 bases are TGTGCCAGCAGTGAATTTGCCGGGAGGGCCACAGATACGCAGTATTTT.

The chain uses TRBV7-9 and TRBJ2-3, with 9 nucleotides matching TRBD1. This CDR3 has 14 amino acids. The V gene's germline CDR1 is SEHNR and CDR2 FQNEAQ (reference sequence). With V trimmed by 5 bases and J by 6 bases, 6 bases remained unmatched. This chain's CDR3 is CASSIDRGRDTQYF. The DNA of the CDR3 is TGTGCCAGCAGCATTGACAGGGGGAGGGATACGCAGTATTTT.

This clonotype was observed a handful of times. The chain uses TRBV10-3 and TRBJ2-2; D not resolved. The germline V gene encodes CDR1 ENHRY and CDR2 SYGVKD. CDR3 length equals 14 residues. V lost 0 bases and J 3 bases, leaving 5 bases between the germline ends. CDR3 in DNA: TGTGCCATCAGTGAGTCGATGGACACCGGGGAGCTGTTTTTT. Translating gives CAISESMDTGELFF.

This clonotype appeared many times. The chain couples TRBV28 to TRBJ2-7; no definite D call. V lost 3 bases and J lost 6, with 12 bases in between. This CDR3 has 13 residues. Per the germline V gene, CDR1 is MDHEN and CDR2 is SYDVKM. The DNA of the CDR3 is TGTGCCAGCAGTTTCCCCAAGGCTGGCGAGCAGTACTTC. Amino acid sequence: CASSFPKAGEQYF. Filled out from reference TRBV28 and TRBJ2-7, the complete variable domain reads DVKVTQSSRYLVKRTGEKVFLECVQDMDHENMFWYRQDPGLGLRLIYFSYDVKMKEKGDIPEGYSVSREKKERFSLILESASTNQTSMYLCASSFPKAGEQYFGPGTRLTVT.

This clonotype was found many times. The rearrangement uses TRBV6-2 or TRBV6-3 and TRBJ1-2, with TRBD1 as a possible D gene (5 bases). The V end was cut by 7 bases, the J end by 7 bases, with 16 bases between. The CDR3 has 13 residues. Germline assignment: CDR1 MNHEY and CDR2 SVGEGT. The CDR3: CASTSVTRGGYTF. CDR3 DNA sequence: TGTGCCAGCACCTCGGTCACAAGGGGTGGCTACACCTTC.